These 8 T cell receptor beta chains share one sample of origin, sequenced in a study of blood T cell repertoires in COVID-19. Assay: immunoSEQ multiplex PCR; the TCRdb copy retains only in-frame clones and omits some. The sample holds about 210,000 clones, about 83% seen once. Input material: peripheral blood. The source of these receptors is a woman aged 45-65 years with acute or convalescent COVID-19.

The genes are TRBV9 and TRBJ2-7, with 10 nucleotides matching TRBD1. The CDR3 is 15 residues long. Germline CDR1 reads SGDLS; CDR2 reads YYNGEE. Trimming removed 0 bases from V and 3 bases from J; junction bases left unmatched: 3. This chain's CDR3 is CASSVGQGANYEQYF. The CDR3 DNA reads TGTGCCAGCAGCGTAGGACAGGGGGCCAACTACGAGCAGTACTTC.

The chain employs TRBV7-6 and TRBJ1-4; 7 bases are shared with TRBD1. The CDR3 has 16 amino acids. Germline lookup yields CDR1 SGHVS and CDR2 FNYEAQ. V lost 4 bases to trimming and J lost 3 bases; unmatched junction nucleotides: 8. CDR3 residues: CASSSTGAPSNEKLFF. The CDR3 bases are TGTGCCAGCAGCTCAACAGGGGCCCCTTCTAATGAAAAACTGTTTTTT.

This chain uses TRBV27 with TRBJ2-7; 12 bases line up with TRBD2. Germline V gene sequence: CDR1 MNHEY, CDR2 SMNVEV (reference sequence). CDR3 length: 16 amino acids. The V and J ends lost 7 bases and 5 bases, in that order; junction bases with no gene match: 12. The CDR3 nucleotides read TGTGCCAGCACTCGCCCAACTAGCGGGAGGTACCACGAGCAGTACTTC. The encoded protein is CASTRPTSGRYHEQYF.

This clone has only a few counts. The rearrangement links TRBV27 to TRBJ2-7; 7 bases match TRBD2. This CDR3 is built from 14 residues. Losses at the gene ends were 3 bases for V and 0 bases for J; bases not matched to a gene: 2. Germline-derived CDR1 and CDR2 are MNHEY and SMNVEV (reference sequence). CDR3 in amino acids: CASSFGGSSYEQYF. The CDR3 DNA follows: TGTGCCAGCAGTTTTGGCGGGAGCTCCTACGAGCAGTACTTC.

The V and J genes are TRBV30 and TRBJ2-3; perhaps TRBD2 as D (5 bases). CDR1 is GTSNPN and CDR2 is SVGIG in the germline V gene (reference sequence). The CDR3 is 11 amino acids. The ends were cut back, 6 bases at V and 7 bases at J, with 11 bases in the middle. The CDR3 DNA follows: TGTGCCTGCGGGGATGAGAATACGCAGTATTTT. Residues: CACGDENTQYF.

The chain couples TRBV20-1 to TRBJ2-7; D is possibly TRBD1 (6 bases). Trimming took off 6 bases at V and 6 bases at J, with 12 bases between the two ends. Germline V CDR1 and CDR2: DFQATT, SNEGSKA (reference sequence). CDR3 size: 11 residues. The CDR3 coding sequence is TGCAGTGCCAGTAGGGGGTTCGAGCAGTACTTC. It codes for CSASRGFEQYF.

The chain couples TRBV27 to TRBJ2-7, with unresolved D. The V end lost 7 bases, the J end lost 2 bases, and 12 bases lay between the germline ends. This CDR3 has 13 amino acids. Germline assignment: CDR1 MNHEY and CDR2 SMNVEV (reference sequence). The CDR3 protein is CASTWQETYEQYF. The CDR3 DNA sequence: TGTGCCAGCACGTGGCAGGAAACCTACGAGCAGTACTTC.

The chain is built from TRBV24-1 and TRBJ2-2; TRBD1 aligns across 10 bases. The germline V gene encodes CDR1 KGHDR and CDR2 SFDVKD. V trimming: 1 base; J trimming: 3 bases; junction bases outside the gene matches: 4. The CDR3 is made up of 17 amino acids. The CDR3 protein is CATSDLLGTGDTGELFF. In DNA form, the CDR3 reads TGTGCCACCAGTGATTTACTAGGGACAGGGGACACCGGGGAGCTGTTTTTT.